The TCR beta chain under discussion was sequenced for a study of blood T cell repertoires in COVID-19. For the study at large: Sites in the United States, Italy and Spain provided acute and convalescent COVID-19 samples. T cells, B-cell-depleted T cells, or PBMCs provided the cDNA or gDNA that served as material.

Per the authors' pipeline: Counts of nucleated cells, estimated from reference gene primer amplification, were obtained. TCRdb's copy holds only in-frame clones and misses some; the assay was immunoSEQ multiplex PCR. The V and J calls and the clone size are those of that table, but D and trimming were determined from the DNA. The table has some 250,000 clones, 80% to 90% seen once. Germline values: CDR1 LGHNA, CDR2 YNFKEQ. The CDR3 spans 16 residues. V lost 0 bases, J lost 5 bases, and 14 bases lay in between. The J gene is TRBJ1-5, the V gene TRBV4-2; TRBD1 might be the D (6 bases). The specimen was peripheral blood. The sequence was collected from a man between 60 and 75 years old with acute or convalescent COVID-19. Written as DNA, the CDR3 is TGTGCCAGCAGCCAAGATCGGGTGGGGGCCTATCAGCCCCAGCATTTT. Protein: CASSQDRVGAYQPQHF.